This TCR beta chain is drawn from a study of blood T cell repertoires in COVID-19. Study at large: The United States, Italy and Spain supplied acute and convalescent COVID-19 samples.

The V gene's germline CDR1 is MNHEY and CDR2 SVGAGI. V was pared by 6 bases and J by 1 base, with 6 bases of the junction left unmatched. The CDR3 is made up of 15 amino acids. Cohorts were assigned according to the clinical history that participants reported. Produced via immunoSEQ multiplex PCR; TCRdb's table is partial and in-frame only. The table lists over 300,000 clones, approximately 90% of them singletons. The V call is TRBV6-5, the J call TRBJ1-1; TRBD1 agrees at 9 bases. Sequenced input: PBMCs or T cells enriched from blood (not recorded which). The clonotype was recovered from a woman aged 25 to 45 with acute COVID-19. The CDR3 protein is CASSPGQGENTEAFF. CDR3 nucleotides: TGTGCCAGCAGCCCGGGACAGGGAGAGAACACTGAAGCTTTCTTT.